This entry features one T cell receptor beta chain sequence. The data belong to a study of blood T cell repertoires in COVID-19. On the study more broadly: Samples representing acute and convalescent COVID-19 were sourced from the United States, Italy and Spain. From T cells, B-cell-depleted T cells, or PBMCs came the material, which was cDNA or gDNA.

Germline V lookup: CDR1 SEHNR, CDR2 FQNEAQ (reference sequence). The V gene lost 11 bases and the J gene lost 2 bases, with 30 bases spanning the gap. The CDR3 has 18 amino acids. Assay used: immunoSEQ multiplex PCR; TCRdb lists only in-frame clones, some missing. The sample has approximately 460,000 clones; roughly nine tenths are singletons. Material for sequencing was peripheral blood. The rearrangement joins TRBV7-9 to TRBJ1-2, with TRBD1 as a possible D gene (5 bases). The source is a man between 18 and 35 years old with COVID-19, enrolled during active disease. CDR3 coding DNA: TGTGCCCTAGAAGCACCGCGGGACGGAGGTATTGCGAACTATGGCTACACCTTC. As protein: CALEAPRDGGIANYGYTF.